This TCR beta chain was identified in a study of cytomegalovirus exposure and HLA in healthy donors. Across the study: Early released data comprised around 80 million unique TCRs from HLA-typed donors.

This clone has just one count. The PCR used 60 Vbeta and 13 Jbeta primers. TCRdb's table, derived via immunoSEQ multiplex PCR, lists solely in-frame clones and lacks some. The sample contains around 64,000 clones, 80% to 90% of which appear only once. The CDR3 runs 16 residues. Unmatched junction bases numbered 3, after V lost 7 bases and J lost 0 bases. The germline V gene has CDR1 LNHDA and CDR2 SQIVND (reference sequence). The clonotype was recovered from a woman in her 30s in good health and CMV-seropositive. Sequencing was done on a sample of PBMCs. The chain carries TRBV19 and TRBJ2-6, with TRBD1 identical over 10 bases. CDR3: CASTDRGVSGANVLTF. CDR3 nucleotide sequence: TGTGCCAGTACGGACAGGGGGGTCTCTGGGGCCAACGTCCTGACTTTC.